This paragraph covers one TCR beta chain sequence. Antigen unknown. These data are taken from a study of PD-1 blockade in classical Hodgkin lymphoma. Study overall: Nivolumab was given intravenously to patients at 3 mg/kg every 2 weeks.

No patient escaped relapse after autologous stem cell transplantation, and brentuximab vedotin exposure varied. Patients reached a best response of complete response, partial response or progressive disease. There are 15 residues in the CDR3. Germline V lookup: CDR1 SGHTA, CDR2 FQGTGA. Trimming shortened V by 0 bases and J by 4 bases, and 11 bases separated the two germline ends. The assay was immunoSEQ multiplex PCR, and TCRdb's table has in-frame clones only and misses some. The table has tens of thousands of clones, over 80% seen once. The study's findings and limits: The study found complete responders had baseline diversity similar to newly diagnosed patients.

This sample comprised peripheral blood mononuclear cells (PBMCs), obtained before the second cycle of nivolumab. The V call is TRBV7-3, the J call TRBJ2-3; tentative D call: TRBD2 (6 bases). The clonotype originates from a human donor with classical Hodgkin lymphoma. CDR3 nucleotide sequence: TGTGCCAGCAGCTTAACGGGACTGGAGGCAGATACGCAGTATTTT. It encodes CASSLTGLEADTQYF.